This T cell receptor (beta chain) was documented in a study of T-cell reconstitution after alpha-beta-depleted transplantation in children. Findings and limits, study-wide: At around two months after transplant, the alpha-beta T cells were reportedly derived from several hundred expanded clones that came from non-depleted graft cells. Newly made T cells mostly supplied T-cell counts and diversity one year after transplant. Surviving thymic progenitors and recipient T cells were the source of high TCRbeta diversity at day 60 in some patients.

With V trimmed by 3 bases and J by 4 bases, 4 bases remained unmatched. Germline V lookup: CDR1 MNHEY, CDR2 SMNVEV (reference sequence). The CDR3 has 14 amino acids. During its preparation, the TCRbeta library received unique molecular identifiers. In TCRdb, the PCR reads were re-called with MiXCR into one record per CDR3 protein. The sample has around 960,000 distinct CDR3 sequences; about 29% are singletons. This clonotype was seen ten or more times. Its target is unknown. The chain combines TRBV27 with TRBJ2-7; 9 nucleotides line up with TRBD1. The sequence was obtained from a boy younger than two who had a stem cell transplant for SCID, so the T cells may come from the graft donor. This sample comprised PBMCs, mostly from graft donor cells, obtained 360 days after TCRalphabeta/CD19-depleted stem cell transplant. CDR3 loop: CASSLLQGAYEQYF. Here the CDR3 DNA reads TGTGCCAGCAGTTTGCTACAGGGGGCTTACGAGCAGTACTTC.